This entry lists 26 T cell receptor beta chains sequenced from one sample in a study of blood T cells in healthy people across ages. Using a J-beta primer mix together with a sample-barcoded 5' primer, a second PCR was run for about 7 to 12 cycles. TCRdb reprocessed the 5' RACE reads with MiXCR, giving one entry per CDR3 protein. The sample contains about 670,000 distinct CDR3 sequences, around two fifths of which appear only once. Specimen: blood. The source of these receptors is a man older than 75 in good health.

This clonotype has more than one count but fewer than ten. The V and J genes are TRBV9 and TRBJ2-3; D not resolved. Trimming removed 1 base at V and 0 bases at J, with 9 bases between. CDR3 length: 15 residues. Germline values: CDR1 SGDLS, CDR2 YYNGEE. CDR3 DNA: TGTGCCAGCAGCGTATTGTCATCTAGCACAGATACGCAGTATTTT. It translates to CASSVLSSSTDTQYF.

The gene calls are TRBV10-1 and TRBJ2-7; 10 bases are a match to TRBD2. The ends lost 5 bases at V and 7 bases at J; junction bases unmatched: 11. Germline CDR1 is WNHNN and CDR2 is SYGVQD (reference sequence). This CDR3 contains 15 residues. Here the CDR3 reads CASSRASGSFDEQYF. Written as DNA, the CDR3 is TGCGCCAGCAGTCGGGCTAGCGGGAGTTTTGATGAGCAGTACTTC.

This clonotype has just a few counts. The chain has TRBV30 and TRBJ2-5; 7 nucleotides line up with TRBD2. This CDR3 is built from 13 residues. The germline V gene has CDR1 GTSNPN and CDR2 SVGIG (reference sequence). J gave up 4 bases and V 2 bases, and 4 bases lay outside the gene matches. The CDR3 coding sequence is TGTGCCTGGAGTCGTAGGGAGGGAGAGACCCAGTACTTC. This sequence encodes CAWSRREGETQYF.

The table lists this clonotype with a few counts. This may be a read error, as it is one base from a much larger clone. V gene TRBV11-1 combines with J gene TRBJ2-7; D may be TRBD1 (6 bases). Germline CDR1 is SGHAT and CDR2 is FQDESV (reference sequence). The CDR3 is 14 amino acids. The CDR3 is CASSVAAGAYEQYF. In DNA, the CDR3 is TGTGCCAGCAGCGTAGCCGCAGGGGCCTACGAGCAGTACTTC.

V usage is TRBV12-3 or TRBV12-4 and J usage is TRBJ2-3; no clear D. The CDR3 sequence is 14 residues long. Trimming shortened V by 3 bases and J by 1 base, and 8 bases separated the two germline ends. The CDR3 nucleotides are TGTGCCAGCAGTTTTCTGGGCGGCACAGATACGCAGTATTTT. It codes for CASSFLGGTDTQYF.

This chain uses TRBV29-1 with TRBJ2-1; D gene uncertain. The DNA end is more similar to TRBJ2-7, so the J call may be wrong. The CDR3 covers 14 residues. Germline CDR1 is SQVTM and CDR2 is ANQGSEA. CDR3 in amino acids: CSVANSLAYNEQYF. CDR3 in DNA: TGCAGCGTTGCCAACAGTTTAGCCTACAATGAGCAGTACTTC.

V gene TRBV5-4 combines with J gene TRBJ2-7; a weak D match, TRBD2 (6 bases). TRBJ2-5 matches the DNA end more closely, so the J call is doubtful. Germline CDR1 is SGHNT and CDR2 is YYREEE (reference sequence). The length of the CDR3 is 15 residues. CDR3 region: CASSLDAGPVETQYF. As DNA, the CDR3 is TGTGCCAGCAGCTTGGACGCGGGACCTGTAGAGACCCAGTACTTC.

V is TRBV15 and J is TRBJ1-2, with unresolved D. Germline V gene lookup returns CDR1 LNHNV and CDR2 YYDKDF (reference sequence). V lost 0 bases and J 4 bases, leaving 9 bases between the germline ends. The CDR3 runs 14 residues. CDR3 region: CATSRDRSFYGYTF. CDR3 bases: TGTGCCACCAGCAGAGACCGAAGCTTCTATGGCTACACCTTC.

This rearrangement joins TRBV7-2 to TRBJ1-1; no clear D gene. This CDR3 region has 14 residues. Germline V lookup: CDR1 SGHTA, CDR2 FQGNSA. Trimming left V 11 bases short and J 2 bases short, with 18 bases between. CDR3: CAGGIRGPNTEAFF. In DNA form, the CDR3 reads TGTGCCGGCGGAATTAGAGGGCCAAACACTGAAGCTTTCTTT.

This clonotype has just a few counts. V gene TRBV20-1 combines with J gene TRBJ1-4; D not resolved. The germline CDR1 and CDR2 sequences are DFQATT and SNEGSKA (reference sequence). There are 13 residues in the CDR3. Trimming left V 5 bases short and J 0 bases short, with 7 bases between. CDR3 loop: CSAQDTTNEKLFF. The CDR3 nucleotides are TGCAGTGCTCAAGACACAACTAATGAAAAACTGTTTTTT.

This chain links TRBV9 with TRBJ2-7; a weak D match, TRBD1 (5 bases). The germline V and J ends were trimmed by 0 bases and 2 bases, with 12 bases remaining between them. The CDR3 is 15 residues long. Germline CDR1 SGDLS, CDR2 YYNGEE. CDR3 residues: CASSVAVGAPYEQYF. Here the CDR3 DNA reads TGTGCCAGCAGCGTAGCCGTAGGGGCGCCCTACGAGCAGTACTTC.

The genes are TRBV7-2 and TRBJ2-3, with TRBD2 matching 8 bases. Germline CDR1 and CDR2: SGHTA and FQGNSA. V lost 7 bases to trimming and J lost 5 bases; unmatched junction nucleotides: 8. The CDR3 length is 14 residues. Here the CDR3 DNA reads TGTGCCAGCATCCCGGGGGGGGCCGTAGATACGCAGTATTTT. Its protein product is CASIPGGAVDTQYF.

The table lists this clonotype with a few counts. The rearrangement links TRBV12-3 or TRBV12-4 to TRBJ2-4; D may correspond to TRBD1 or TRBD2 (5 bases each). This CDR3 spans 11 amino acids. V lost 7 bases to trimming and J lost 12 bases, with 13 bases between them. CDR3 sequence (DNA): TGTGCCAGCAAAGGGGACCGGCATCAGTACTTC. Protein sequence: CASKGDRHQYF.

The chain combines TRBV2 with TRBJ2-4; 13 positions agree with TRBD2. V shed 4 bases, J shed 0 bases, and the junction held 3 bases outside the gene matches. The CDR3 has 17 amino acids. CDR1 and CDR2 (germline): SNHLY, FYNNEI. The CDR3 region is CASSGLAGGLAKNIQYF. In DNA, the CDR3 is TGTGCCAGCAGTGGACTAGCGGGGGGCTTAGCCAAAAACATTCAGTACTTC.

This clonotype has a handful of counts. The gene calls are TRBV18 and TRBJ2-5; D not certain. V lost 4 bases and J lost 2, with 11 bases in between. The V gene's germline CDR1 is KGHSH and CDR2 LQKENI. The CDR3 extends over 14 amino acids. DNA for the CDR3: TGTGCCAGCTCACTCACGGTCGGGCAAGAGACCCAGTACTTC. Encoded protein: CASSLTVGQETQYF.

CDR3 in DNA: TGTGCCAGCAGGACGGGTTGGGGCACCCAACCTAGGGATGGCTACACCTTC. Amino acid sequence: CASRTGWGTQPRDGYTF. The chain is built from TRBV7-2 and TRBJ1-2; weak D call: TRBD1 (5 bases). The length of the CDR3 is 17 residues. Germline CDR1 and CDR2: SGHTA and FQGNSA. Trimming removed 6 bases at V and 6 bases at J, with 26 bases between.

V and J are TRBV30 and TRBJ2-3, with 13 bases identical to TRBD2. Germline values: CDR1 GTSNPN, CDR2 SVGIG (reference sequence). Losses at the gene ends were 1 base for V and 5 bases for J; bases not matched to a gene: 9. The CDR3 spans 17 residues. CDR3 region: CAWSGGTSGTPRDTQYF. CDR3 sequence (DNA): TGTGCCTGGAGTGGCGGGACTAGCGGGACACCGAGAGATACGCAGTATTTT.

On this clonotype itself: A much larger clone is a single base away; this may be a read error. The gene calls are TRBV20-1 and TRBJ2-7; 11 bases are a match to TRBD1. V dropped 2 bases and J dropped 7; count of bases not matched to a gene: 13. Germline V gene lookup returns CDR1 DFQATT and CDR2 SNEGSKA (reference sequence). The CDR3 is made up of 16 amino acids. CDR3 nucleotides: TGCAGTGCTAGACCCCTGGACAGGGGGCTGAACAATGAGCAGTACTTC. It yields the protein CSARPLDRGLNNEQYF.

This clonotype was detected once. An end of the junction does not agree with germline; a read error may underlie this. The rearrangement links TRBV18 to TRBJ2-7, with D possibly TRBD1 on 6 matching bases. CDR1 is KGHSH, CDR2 LQKENI, per germline. The length of the CDR3 is 17 residues. The CDR3 loop reads CTSSPRNSQGSSYEQYF. In nucleotides, the CDR3 is TGTACCAGCTCACCAAGAAATTCTCAGGGGAGCTCCTACGAGCAGTACTTC. Using reference TRBV18 and TRBJ2-7 for the parts outside the CDR3, the full variable domain is NAGVMQNPRHLVRRRGQEARLRCSPMKGHSHVYWYRQLPEEGLKFMVYLQKENIIDESGMPKERFSAEFPKEGPSILRIQQVVRGDSAAYFCTSSPRNSQGSSYEQYFGPGTRLTVT.

At least ten counts were recorded for this clonotype. V and J are TRBV29-1 and TRBJ2-1; TRBD1 aligns across 9 bases. V shed 6 bases, J shed 8 bases, and the junction held 5 bases outside the gene matches. Germline V lookup: CDR1 SQVTM, CDR2 ANQGSEA. CDR3 size: 12 residues. CDR3 loop: CSVWTGVDEQFF. The CDR3 DNA reads as TGCAGCGTCTGGACAGGGGTGGATGAGCAGTTCTTC.

This clonotype turned up a few times. The rearrangement links TRBV14 to TRBJ2-1; 7 nucleotides match TRBD1. V lost 0 bases and J lost 6; bases outside the gene matches: 5. This CDR3 comprises 15 residues. The V gene's germline CDR1 is SGHDN and CDR2 FVKESK. The CDR3 is CASSQEWTGVNEQFF. DNA for the CDR3: TGTGCCAGCAGCCAAGAGTGGACAGGAGTCAATGAGCAGTTCTTC.

The V call is TRBV20-1, the J call TRBJ2-3, with 9 bases identical to TRBD1. Germline-derived CDR1 and CDR2 are DFQATT and SNEGSKA (reference sequence). V lost 4 bases to trimming and J lost 0 bases; unmatched junction nucleotides: 5. The CDR3 totals 15 residues. The CDR3 loop is CSAIWTGESTDTQYF. CDR3 nucleotide sequence: TGCAGTGCTATATGGACAGGGGAAAGCACAGATACGCAGTATTTT.

This clonotype was seen a handful of times. V usage is TRBV20-1 and J usage is TRBJ2-3, with 9 bases matching TRBD2. The CDR3 contains 17 residues. V trimming: 6 bases; J trimming: 1 base; junction bases outside the gene matches: 14. Germline V gives CDR1 DFQATT, CDR2 SNEGSKA (reference sequence). The CDR3 bases are TGCAGTGCCGAGTTGGGGGTAGCGGGAGTAGGCACAGATACGCAGTATTTT. Its translation: CSAELGVAGVGTDTQYF.

This clonotype was counted a few times. The gene calls are TRBV6-1 and TRBJ2-5; 8 bases agree with TRBD1. Looked up from germline, CDR1 is MNHNS and CDR2 is SASEGT. CDR3 length equals 13 residues. V was clipped by 8 bases and J by 5 bases; unmatched bases: 7. Here the CDR3 reads CASGQGLAETQYF. The CDR3 bases are TGTGCCAGCGGACAGGGACTGGCGGAGACCCAGTACTTC.

This clonotype was observed a single time. V usage is TRBV7-6 and J usage is TRBJ1-4, with D possibly TRBD1 on 5 matching bases. The V gene's germline CDR1 is SGHVS and CDR2 FNYEAQ. This CDR3 is 14 amino acids long. The germline V and J ends were trimmed by 5 bases and 5 bases, with 12 bases remaining between them. The CDR3 sequence: CASSKRRGNEKLFF. The CDR3 DNA is TGTGCCAGCAGCAAACGCCGGGGGAATGAAAAACTGTTTTTT.

The chain recombines TRBV20-1 with TRBJ2-3; D is unclear. The CDR3 is made up of 16 amino acids. Germline values: CDR1 DFQATT, CDR2 SNEGSKA (reference sequence). V gave up 0 bases and J gave up 1 base, with 14 bases separating them. CDR3 coding DNA: TGCAGTGCTAGAGATCCCCGAGAAACGGGCACAGATACGCAGTATTTT. Translating gives CSARDPRETGTDTQYF.